This T cell receptor beta chain was sequenced for a study of blood T cell repertoires in COVID-19. V shed 6 bases and J 3 bases; nucleotides not matched to a gene: 1. The V gene's germline CDR1 is SNHLY and CDR2 FYNNEI. CDR3 length: 12 amino acids. Profiled with immunoSEQ multiplex PCR; TCRdb holds only in-frame clones, not every one. The table lists approximately 93,000 clones, approximately 90% of them singletons. This clone was observed a single time. The sequence derives from a man between 50 and 59 years old with active or convalescent COVID-19. The V gene is TRBV2, the J gene TRBJ2-7; 8 bases map to TRBD1. Input material: peripheral blood. The CDR3 DNA follows: TGTGCCAGCAGAGACAGGGGCTACGAGCAGTACTTC. Translated, it gives CASRDRGYEQYF. Drawing the rest from reference TRBV2 and TRBJ2-7, the complete variable domain is EPEVTQTPSHQVTQMGQEVILRCVPISNHLYFYWYRQILGQKVEFLVSFYNNEISEKSEIFDDQFSVERPDGSNFTLKIRSTKLEDSAMYFCASRDRGYEQYFGPGTRLTVT.